This TCR beta chain was found in a study of CD8 T cells in Susac syndrome. The CDR3 length is 13 residues. Trimming pared 6 bases from V and 4 bases from J, leaving 13 bases between. The germline CDR1 and CDR2 sequences are MNHEY and SVGAGI. Sequencing targeted TCR beta in T cells from blood (CD8+ and CD4+). It was negative isolation that provided the CD8+ and CD4+ T cells, whereas TEMRA cells were enriched by FACS. cDNA came from roughly 0.53 to 1 ug RNA primed by random hexamers. The authors amplified TCR beta CDR3 across 54 Vbeta and 13 Jbeta using immunoSEQ multiplex PCR. TCRdb analysed the immunoSEQ multiplex PCR reads with MiXCR anew, one entry per CDR3 protein. The sample contains some 150,000 distinct CDR3 sequences, 85% to 95% of which appear only once.

The gene calls are TRBV6-5 and TRBJ2-7; D ambiguous. The specimen was CD4+ T cells from PBMCs. This TCR was sampled from a human donor with Susac syndrome. The CDR3 here is CASRGPMSYEQYF. For the CDR3, the DNA is TGTGCCAGCAGGGGTCCCATGAGTTACGAGCAGTACTTC.